These 2 T cell receptor beta chains came from one sample sequenced in a study of T cell responses to AZD1222 COVID-19 vaccine. The table came from immunoSEQ multiplex PCR; TCRdb's copy has only in-frame clones and leaves some out. Of fewer than 55,000 clones in the sample, nearly 85% are singletons; the top ten hold around 52%. The source was peripheral blood, collected on day 0 of AZD1222 vaccination. Every receptor here comes from an adult in good health.

This chain connects TRBV7-9 to TRBJ2-7; 8 bases match TRBD2. V trimming: 5 bases; J trimming: 2 bases; junction bases outside the gene matches: 17. The CDR3 spans 18 residues. From germline, CDR1 is SEHNR and CDR2 FQNEAQ (reference sequence). The CDR3 sequence: CASSPLIAGLQRAYEQYF. CDR3 sequence (DNA): TGTGCCAGCAGCCCCCTCATAGCGGGACTCCAGAGGGCCTACGAGCAGTACTTC.

The V gene is TRBV6-6, the J gene TRBJ2-5; the D gene could be TRBD1 or TRBD2 (5 bases each). The germline CDR1 and CDR2 sequences are MNHNY and SVGAGI (reference sequence). The CDR3 length is 13 residues. V was pared by 11 bases and J by 5 bases, with 18 bases between. CDR3 coding DNA: TGTGCCGGAGCCGGGACCCCTGGGGAGACCCAGTACTTC. Protein product: CAGAGTPGETQYF.